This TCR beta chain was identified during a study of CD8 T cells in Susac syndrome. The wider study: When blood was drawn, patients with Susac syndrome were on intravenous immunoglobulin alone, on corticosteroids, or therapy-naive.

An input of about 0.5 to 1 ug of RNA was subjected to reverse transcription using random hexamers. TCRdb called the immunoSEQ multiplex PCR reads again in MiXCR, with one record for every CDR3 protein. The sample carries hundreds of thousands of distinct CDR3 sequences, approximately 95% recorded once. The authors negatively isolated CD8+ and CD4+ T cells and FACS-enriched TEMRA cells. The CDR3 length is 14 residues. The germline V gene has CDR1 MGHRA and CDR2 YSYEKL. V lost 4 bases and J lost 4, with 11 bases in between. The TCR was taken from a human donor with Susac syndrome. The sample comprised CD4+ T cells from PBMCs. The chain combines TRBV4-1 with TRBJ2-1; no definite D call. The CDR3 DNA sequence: TGCGCCAGCAGCCGTAGGTCCTCATACAATGAGCAGTTCTTC. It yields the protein CASSRRSSYNEQFF.